The 32 T cell receptor beta chains in this list originate from one sample, sequenced in a study of breast tumors, draining lymph nodes, adjacent tissues. TCRdb reanalysed the multiplex PCR reads using MiXCR and keeps one entry per CDR3 protein. The sample has 150,000 to 200,000 distinct CDR3 sequences; 33% are singletons. Samples came from axillary lymph nodes draining the breast cancer. The source material was axillary lymph node tissue. The receptors were gathered from a female donor with breast cancer. Some clones in this sample may be carry-over from other donors' samples.

For this clonotype: A clone one base away is much larger, so this may be a read error. The chain couples TRBV27 to TRBJ2-3; tentative D call: TRBD1 (6 bases). V was shortened by 4 bases and J by 2 bases, with 16 bases between the two germline ends. CDR3 size: 16 residues. Looked up from germline, CDR1 is MNHEY and CDR2 is SMNVEV (reference sequence). CDR3 sequence reads: CASSSLSEGVTDTQYF. The CDR3 coding sequence is TGTGCCAGCAGTTCTCTTAGCGAGGGGGTCACAGATACGCAGTATTTT.

This clonotype was recorded at least ten times. The chain links TRBV28 to TRBJ1-2; 11 bases fit TRBD1. There are 14 residues in the CDR3. CDR1 MDHEN and CDR2 SYDVKM come from the germline V gene. After removal of 6 bases from V and 2 bases from J, the junction contained 2 bases not matched to a gene. As DNA, the CDR3 is TGTGCCAGCAGGGGACAGGGGGGGAACTATGGCTACACCTTC. It codes for CASRGQGGNYGYTF.

This clonotype was seen a few times. The CDR3 is CASSERAVGDTQYF. DNA of the CDR3: TGTGCCAGCAGTGAAAGGGCAGTAGGGGATACGCAGTATTTT. V and J are TRBV2 and TRBJ2-3, with D unclear. CDR3 length: 14 amino acids. Germline V gives CDR1 SNHLY, CDR2 FYNNEI. Trimming removed 2 bases from V and 6 bases from J, with 12 bases in between.

This clonotype has only a few counts. The chain carries TRBV6-6 and TRBJ1-5; TRBD1 might be the D (5 bases). From germline, CDR1 is MNHNY and CDR2 SVGAGI (reference sequence). CDR3 length: 16 amino acids. V lost 10 bases to trimming and J lost 9 bases, with 28 bases between them. The CDR3 here is CAIGLGLRALDSPQHF. The CDR3 nucleotides read TGTGCCATAGGGCTCGGCCTCAGGGCACTAGACTCGCCCCAGCATTTT.

This clonotype has ten or more counts. The chain uses TRBV28 and TRBJ2-7; maybe TRBD1 (6 bases). This CDR3 spans 14 amino acids. V was pared by 5 bases and J by 3 bases, with 14 bases between. The germline gives CDR1 MDHEN, CDR2 SYDVKM. The CDR3 DNA reads as TGTGCCAGCAGTCCGCACGGGACATTCTACGAGCAGTACTTC. Residues: CASSPHGTFYEQYF.

This clonotype was observed a handful of times. One end of the junction does not line up with germline, which may come from a read error. This rearrangement joins TRBV28 to TRBJ2-5, with D possibly matching TRBD1 (6 bases). CDR3 length: 14 amino acids. Germline V gene data show CDR1 as MDHEN and CDR2 as SYDVKM. This CDR3 is CANSLLQGGETQYF. CDR3 DNA: TGTGCCAACAGTCTCTTACAGGGTGGGGAGACCCAGTACTTC. Full variable domain (outside the CDR3, taken from reference TRBV28 and TRBJ2-5): DVKVTQSSRYLVKRTGEKVFLECVQDMDHENMFWYRQDPGLGLRLIYFSYDVKMKEKGDIPEGYSVSREKKERFSLILESASTNQTSMYLCANSLLQGGETQYFGPGTRLLVL.

On this clonotype: This may stem from a read error, because a much larger clone lies one nucleotide away. The chain uses TRBV28 and TRBJ2-7, with D possibly being TRBD2 (5 bases). The V end lost 4 bases, the J end lost 4 bases, and 11 bases lay between the germline ends. The CDR3 spans 13 residues. The germline CDR1 and CDR2 sequences are MDHEN and SYDVKM. The CDR3 loop is CASSSLTGYEQYF. The CDR3 nucleotides are TGTGCCAGCAGTTCCCTCACGGGATACGAGCAGTACTTC.

This clonotype was seen a handful of times. This may be a read error, as it is one base from a much larger clone. The chain uses TRBV9 and TRBJ2-7; D is possibly TRBD2 (6 bases). Per the germline V gene, CDR1 is SGDLS and CDR2 is YYNGEE. This CDR3 spans 14 amino acids. CDR3 sequence (DNA): TGTGCCAGCAGCGCCGGAGGGCCGACCTACGAGCAGTCCTTC. Amino acids: CASSAGGPTYEQSF. The entire variable domain, with the rest obtained from reference TRBV9 and TRBJ2-7, is as follows: DSGVTQTPKHLITATGQRVTLRCSPRSGDLSVYWYQQSLDQGLQFLIQYYNGEERAKGNILERFSAQQFPDLHSELNLSSLELGDSALYFCASSAGGPTYEQSFGPGTRLTVT.

As concerns this clonotype: A much larger clone sits a single nucleotide away, making a read error possible. The chain couples TRBV29-1 to TRBJ2-5; 7 nucleotides line up with TRBD2. There are 11 residues in the CDR3. Germline V gene sequence: CDR1 SQVTM, CDR2 ANQGSEA. CDR3 loop: CGVGLGETQYF. CDR3 in DNA: TGCGGCGTTGGACTAGGAGAGACCCAGTACTTC.

V is TRBV10-3 and J is TRBJ1-2; possibly TRBD1 for D (5 bases). V dropped 10 bases and J dropped 5 bases, with 26 bases sitting between them. The CDR3 sequence is 16 residues long. Germline CDR1 and CDR2: ENHRY and SYGVKD. The CDR3 DNA is TGTGCCAGCAGCCGCTGGGGGACGGGCGGAACTTATGGCTACACCTTC. Amino acid sequence: CASSRWGTGGTYGYTF.

This clonotype was seen at least ten times. The chain couples TRBV27 to TRBJ2-1, with D unclear. Germline CDR1 reads MNHEY; CDR2 reads SMNVEV (reference sequence). This CDR3 spans 15 amino acids. Trimming stripped 2 bases from V and 0 bases from J, with 8 bases between. Here the CDR3 reads CASSLLAVSYNEQFF. CDR3 bases: TGTGCCAGCAGTTTACTTGCGGTCTCCTACAATGAGCAGTTCTTC.

This clonotype was recorded many times. The chain joins TRBV29-1 to TRBJ1-2; D call uncertain. The V and J ends lost 3 bases and 4 bases respectively, with 9 bases between them. Germline CDR1 SQVTM, CDR2 ANQGSEA. The CDR3 is made up of 12 amino acids. The CDR3 is CSVDTDLYGYTF. CDR3 coding DNA: TGCAGCGTTGACACTGACCTCTATGGCTACACCTTC.

This clonotype was recorded at least ten times. The chain employs TRBV25-1 and TRBJ2-7, with 7 bases lining up with TRBD1. In germline, CDR1 is MGHDK, CDR2 SYGVNS. This CDR3 is 14 amino acids long. V dropped 5 bases and J dropped 1; count of bases not matched to a gene: 5. The CDR3 loop reads CASSSGTESYEQYF. CDR3 DNA: TGTGCCAGCAGTTCCGGGACAGAGTCCTACGAGCAGTACTTC.

Points on this clonotype: The CDR3 end shows no conserved phenylalanine or tryptophan, and so a read error is likely. The chain joins TRBV6-5 to TRBJ1-5, with D tentatively TRBD1 (6 bases). CDR1 and CDR2 (germline): MNHEY, SVGAGI. The CDR3 sequence is 20 residues long. V was cut by 5 bases and J by 0 bases, with 26 bases left in between. CDR3 in DNA: TGTGCCAGCAGTGAAGCGCTTGGGGGGCTCCACTTTATTAGCAATCAGCCCCAGCATTCT. Protein: CASSEALGGLHFISNQPQHS.

This chain links TRBV11-1 with TRBJ1-1; D remains ambiguous. In germline, CDR1 is SGHAT, CDR2 FQDESV (reference sequence). The CDR3 runs 14 residues. Deletions cut 2 bases from V and 0 bases from J, with 7 bases between. The CDR3 region has the DNA TGTGCCAGCAGCTTACAGAACCTGAACACTGAAGCTTTCTTT. This sequence encodes CASSLQNLNTEAFF.

There are many counts of this clonotype. The chain has TRBV28 and TRBJ1-2; TRBD1 agrees at 9 bases. V shed 5 bases, J shed 4 bases, and the junction held 2 bases outside the gene matches. This CDR3 spans 13 amino acids. The germline V gene has CDR1 MDHEN and CDR2 SYDVKM. The CDR3 here is CASSTGGGYGYTF. The CDR3 DNA reads TGTGCCAGCAGTACAGGGGGCGGCTATGGCTACACCTTC.

This clonotype was found many times. The V gene is TRBV6-4, the J gene TRBJ1-6; D gene uncertain. Germline-derived CDR1 and CDR2 are MRHNA and SNTAGT. V shed 6 bases and J shed 8 bases, with 17 bases lying between them. CDR3 length equals 15 residues. The CDR3 loop reads CASRPRRSGDSPLHF. The CDR3, as DNA: TGTGCCAGCAGGCCTCGTCGCTCCGGGGATTCACCCCTCCACTTT.

The table lists this clonotype with many counts. CDR3 DNA: TGTGCCAGCAGGGACTCAAGCACAGATACGCAGTATTTT. Protein sequence: CASRDSSTDTQYF. The rearrangement links TRBV2 to TRBJ2-3; possible D gene TRBD2, 5 bases. Germline-derived CDR1 and CDR2 are SNHLY and FYNNEI. Trimming took 6 bases from V and 0 from J, leaving 7 bases between them. This CDR3 has 13 amino acids.

This clonotype was seen many times. The chain recombines TRBV18 with TRBJ2-5; D perhaps matches TRBD2 (6 bases). Germline lookup yields CDR1 KGHSH and CDR2 LQKENI. V was trimmed by 4 bases and J by 3 bases, leaving 9 bases between them. The CDR3 extends over 13 amino acids. The CDR3 DNA follows: TGTGCCAGCTCACAGGGACTTGAAGAGACCCAGTACTTC. Amino acids: CASSQGLEETQYF.

At least ten counts were recorded for this clonotype. This rearrangement joins TRBV11-2 to TRBJ2-1; no firm D call. The germline V gene encodes CDR1 SGHAT and CDR2 FQNNGV. V lost 5 bases and J 9 bases, leaving 8 bases between the germline ends. The CDR3 extends over 11 amino acids. CDR3 nucleotides: TGTGCCAGCAGCCCCTCCCGTGAGCAGTTCTTC. Translation: CASSPSREQFF.

The chain couples TRBV5-6 to TRBJ2-3, with 11 bases fitting TRBD2. There are 16 residues in the CDR3. CDR1 SGHDT and CDR2 YYEEEE come from the germline V gene. Losses at the gene ends were 3 bases for V and 4 bases for J; bases not matched to a gene: 7. The CDR3, as DNA: TGTGCCAGCAGCTGGTTTAGCGGGGGGGCGGCAGATACGCAGTATTTT. Amino acid sequence: CASSWFSGGAADTQYF.

The table lists this clonotype with a few counts. This may stem from a read error, because a much larger clone lies one nucleotide away. The rearrangement links TRBV20-1 to TRBJ2-7; 8 bases match TRBD1. From germline, CDR1 is DFQATT and CDR2 SNEGSKA (reference sequence). The CDR3 length is 14 residues. CDR3 protein: CSASNRGFSSEQYF. The CDR3 nucleotides are TGCAGTGCTAGCAACAGGGGGTTTTCCTCCGAGCAGTACTTC.

Many counts were recorded for this clonotype. CDR3 coding DNA: TGCGCCAGCAGCTTGAGATGGCAGGCAGATACGCAGTATTTT. It codes for CASSLRWQADTQYF. V and J are TRBV5-1 and TRBJ2-3; the D is unclear. This CDR3 has 14 amino acids. The V gene's germline CDR1 is SGHRS and CDR2 YFSETQ. Deletions cut 1 base from V and 4 bases from J, with 10 bases between.

Ten or more counts support this clonotype. The V call is TRBV6-2 or TRBV6-3, the J call TRBJ2-1; 7 bases are shared with TRBD1. Germline lookup yields CDR1 MNHEY and CDR2 SVGEGT. The CDR3 is 13 amino acids. J gave up 7 bases and V 6 bases, and 6 bases lay outside the gene matches. For the CDR3, the DNA is TGTGCCAGCAGAAAGGGACAGATAAATGAGCAGTTCTTC. It translates to CASRKGQINEQFF.

This clonotype was seen ten or more times. The V gene is TRBV19, the J gene TRBJ2-2, with 14 bases matching TRBD2. Trimming took 5 bases from V and 5 from J; bases not matched to a gene: 7. This CDR3 spans 17 amino acids. The V gene's germline CDR1 is LNHDA and CDR2 SQIVND (reference sequence). The CDR3: CASSQPGLAGETGELFF. CDR3 in DNA: TGTGCCAGTAGTCAGCCGGGACTAGCGGGAGAAACCGGGGAGCTGTTTTTT.

About this clonotype: This may stem from a read error, because a much larger clone lies one nucleotide away. The CDR3 nucleotides are TGTGCCGGCAGTTATAGGGGCAGGGGCCGGGCTAGCAATCAGCCCCAGCATTTT. Its translation is CAGSYRGRGRASNQPQHF. J is TRBJ1-5 and V is TRBV6-2 or TRBV6-3; D is possibly TRBD1 (6 bases). Germline CDR1 MNHEY, CDR2 SVGEGT. The CDR3 is 18 residues long.

The chain uses TRBV15 and TRBJ2-1; TRBD2 matches at 7 bases. Germline V gene data show CDR1 as LNHNV and CDR2 as YYDKDF (reference sequence). The CDR3 contains 13 residues. V gave up 3 bases and J gave up 13 bases; unmatched junction bases: 9. The CDR3 sequence is CATSSLGGGNQFF. The CDR3 DNA reads as TGTGCCACCAGCAGCTTGGGGGGGGGTAATCAGTTCTTC.

This clonotype was recorded a few times. A much larger clone is a single base away; this may be a read error. The chain employs TRBV6-2 or TRBV6-3 and TRBJ2-7; D gene unclear. The length of the CDR3 is 12 residues. V lost 10 bases to trimming and J lost 0 bases, with 10 bases between them. From germline, CDR1 is MNHEY and CDR2 SVGEGT. The CDR3 DNA is TGTGCCACCAGGCCTAGCTCCTACGAGCAGTACTTC. It specifies CATRPSSYEQYF.

The chain has TRBV7-9 and TRBJ1-1; a possible D gene is TRBD1 (6 bases). Trimming took off 5 bases at V and 11 bases at J, with 18 bases between the two ends. Germline V gives CDR1 SEHNR, CDR2 FQNEAQ (reference sequence). CDR3 length equals 13 residues. Here the CDR3 reads CASSIRTVGMAFF. CDR3 nucleotides: TGTGCCAGCAGCATACGGACAGTCGGGATGGCTTTCTTT.

This clonotype was counted once. CDR3 coding DNA: TGTGCCACCAGTGACAGGTCTGATGGCTACACCTTC. This codes for CATSDRSDGYTF. The genes are TRBV24-1 and TRBJ1-2; D gene uncertain. Trimming cost V 4 bases and J 6 bases, with 8 bases left between them. The CDR3 runs 12 residues. The V gene's germline CDR1 is KGHDR and CDR2 SFDVKD.

V is TRBV12-3 or TRBV12-4 and J is TRBJ1-1; D is perhaps TRBD1 (5 bases). Trimming removed 9 bases from V and 10 bases from J, with 15 bases in between. This CDR3 has 11 amino acids. CDR3 nucleotides: TGTGCCAGTGGACACGCCCTGAGAGCTTTCTTT. Translating it yields CASGHALRAFF.

There are many counts of this clonotype. This rearrangement joins TRBV2 to TRBJ2-1; D possibly corresponds to TRBD2 (6 bases). CDR3 length equals 16 residues. V shed 2 bases and J shed 5 bases, with 16 bases lying between them. Germline V lookup: CDR1 SNHLY, CDR2 FYNNEI. The CDR3 reads CASSEMLAAGNNEQFF. DNA for the CDR3: TGTGCCAGCAGTGAAATGTTAGCGGCAGGCAACAATGAGCAGTTCTTC.